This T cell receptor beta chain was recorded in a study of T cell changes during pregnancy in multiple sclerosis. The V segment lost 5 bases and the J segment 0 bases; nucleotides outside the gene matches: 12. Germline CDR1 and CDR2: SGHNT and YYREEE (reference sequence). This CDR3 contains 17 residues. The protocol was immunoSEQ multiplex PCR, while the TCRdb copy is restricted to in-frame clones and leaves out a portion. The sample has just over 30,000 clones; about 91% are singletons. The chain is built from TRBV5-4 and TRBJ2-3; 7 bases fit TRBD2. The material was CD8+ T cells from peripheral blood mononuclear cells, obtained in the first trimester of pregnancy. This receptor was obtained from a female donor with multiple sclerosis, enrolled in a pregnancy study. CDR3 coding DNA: TGTGCCAGCAGAGGCGAGCGGGGCTCCGAAAGCACAGATACGCAGTATTTT. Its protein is CASRGERGSESTDTQYF. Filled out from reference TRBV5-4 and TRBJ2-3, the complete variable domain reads ETGVTQSPTHLIKTRGQQVTLRCSSQSGHNTVSWYQQALGQGPQFIFQYYREEENGRGNFPPRFSGLQFPNYSSELNVNALELDDSALYLCASRGERGSESTDTQYFGPGTRLTVL.